These 2 T cell receptor beta chains were sequenced from one sample in a study of blood T cell repertoires in COVID-19. Some clones are missing from TCRdb's copy, which holds only in-frame ones; the method was immunoSEQ multiplex PCR. The repertoire holds 55,000 or so clones, with 87% as singletons. The specimen sequenced was peripheral blood. The receptors stem from a middle-aged man with COVID-19, enrolled during active disease.

In the case of this clone: The junction shows a germline mismatch at one end, possibly a read error. The chain combines TRBV11-3 with TRBJ2-1; TRBD2 is a possible D gene (5 bases). This CDR3 has 14 residues. Looked up from germline, CDR1 is SGHNT and CDR2 is YENEEA. Here the CDR3 DNA reads TGTGCCAGCAGCCCCTCGGACTTCAACAACGAGCAGTTCTTC. Encoded protein: CASSPSDFNNEQFF. Full variable domain (remainder filled in from reference TRBV11-3 and TRBJ2-1): EAGVVQSPRYKIIEKKQPVAFWCNPISGHNTLYWYLQNLGQGPELLIRYENEEAVDDSQLPKDRFSAERLKGVDSTLKIQPAELGDSAVYLCASSPSDFNNEQFFGPGTRLTVL.

This chain connects TRBV2 to TRBJ1-1; D might be TRBD1 (5 bases). The CDR3 sequence is 15 residues long. The V end lost 6 bases, the J end lost 8 bases, and 22 bases lay between the germline ends. Germline CDR1 reads SNHLY; CDR2 reads FYNNEI. CDR3 nucleotide sequence: TGTGCCAGCAGCCCCCTGGCAGGGATACTCGTAGAAGCTTTCTTT. Its translation: CASSPLAGILVEAFF.